The 30 T cell receptor beta chains below come from one sample, sequenced in a study of blood T cell repertoires in COVID-19. The method was immunoSEQ multiplex PCR; TCRdb's version includes in-frame clones alone and lacks a portion of them. The sample shows 200,000 to 250,000 clones, around 90% of them seen only once. Sequencing was performed on PBMCs or T cells enriched from blood (not recorded which). Source of these receptors: a woman aged 25 to 39 with acute COVID-19.

The chain links TRBV6-5 to TRBJ2-2, with D unresolved. Deletions cut 2 bases from V and 10 bases from J, with 8 bases between. There are 12 residues in the CDR3. Germline CDR1 is MNHEY and CDR2 is SVGAGI. CDR3 bases: TGTGCCAGCAGTTACCCTTCTTCGGAGCTGTTTTTT. This encodes CASSYPSSELFF.

The genes are TRBV19 and TRBJ2-1, with a weak D call TRBD2 (5 bases). In germline, CDR1 is LNHDA, CDR2 SQIVND (reference sequence). The CDR3 contains 12 residues. Trimming shortened V by 1 base and J by 10 bases, and 8 bases separated the two germline ends. The CDR3 protein is CASSIGGHEQFF. The CDR3 DNA is TGTGCCAGTAGTATAGGAGGGCACGAGCAGTTCTTC.

The J gene is TRBJ1-2, the V gene TRBV7-9, with unresolved D. Trimming removed 7 bases at V and 4 bases at J, with 10 bases between. CDR1 is SEHNR, CDR2 FQNEAQ, per germline (reference sequence). The CDR3 is 12 amino acids. The CDR3 DNA is TGTGCCAGCACCCTAGAGGGCTATGGCTACACCTTC. Amino acids: CASTLEGYGYTF.

This clone was picked up many times. The chain is built from TRBV5-1 and TRBJ2-5, with TRBD2 identical over 13 bases. In germline, CDR1 is SGHRS, CDR2 YFSETQ. CDR3 length equals 14 residues. With V trimmed by 4 bases and J by 6 bases, 3 bases remained unmatched. The CDR3 protein is CASSVGTSGKTQYF. The DNA for the CDR3 is TGCGCCAGCAGCGTCGGGACTAGCGGGAAGACCCAGTACTTC. The full variable domain, rest sourced from reference TRBV5-1 and TRBJ2-5, is KAGVTQTPRYLIKTRGQQVTLSCSPISGHRSVSWYQQTPGQGLQFLFEYFSETQRNKGNFPGRFSGRQFSNSRSEMNVSTLELGDSALYLCASSVGTSGKTQYFGPGTRLLVL.

The table lists this clone with a count of one. Other DNA sequences in the same sample also yield this CDR3. The chain has TRBV27 and TRBJ1-2; D gene ambiguous. The CDR3 is 13 residues long. With 3 bases removed from V and 2 bases from J, the gap between germline ends came to 7 bases. Germline CDR1 MNHEY, CDR2 SMNVEV (reference sequence). CDR3 in DNA: TGTGCCAGCAGTTTTGGCAGAAACTATGGCTACACCTTC. Its translation: CASSFGRNYGYTF.

CDR3: CAISDRGPSNQPQHF. The CDR3 DNA sequence: TGTGCCATCAGTGATAGGGGGCCTAGCAATCAGCCCCAGCATTTT. V is TRBV10-3 and J is TRBJ1-5, with 7 bases identical to TRBD1. The germline V gene encodes CDR1 ENHRY and CDR2 SYGVKD. The CDR3 spans 15 residues. Losses at the gene ends were 3 bases for V and 0 bases for J; bases not matched to a gene: 2.

This chain links TRBV6-5 with TRBJ1-5; D remains ambiguous. The V gene's germline CDR1 is MNHEY and CDR2 SVGAGI. V shed 7 bases and J shed 1 base, with 8 bases lying between them. This CDR3 is 13 amino acids long. The CDR3 region is CASTGGSNQPQHF. CDR3 sequence (DNA): TGTGCCAGCACTGGAGGAAGCAATCAGCCCCAGCATTTT.

The rearrangement links TRBV19 to TRBJ2-5; perhaps TRBD2 as D (5 bases). The CDR3 loop spans 14 amino acids. The V end lost 6 bases, the J end lost 0 bases, and 11 bases lay between the germline ends. Germline CDR1 is LNHDA and CDR2 is SQIVND (reference sequence). The CDR3 loop reads CASRTRWDQETQYF. CDR3 nucleotides: TGTGCCAGTAGAACTAGGTGGGACCAAGAGACCCAGTACTTC.

The chain uses TRBV5-1 and TRBJ1-1; TRBD1 matches at 7 bases. Germline loops: CDR1 SGHRS, CDR2 YFSETQ. The CDR3 sequence is 19 residues long. V was clipped by 3 bases and J by 0 bases; unmatched bases: 17. For the CDR3, the DNA is TGCGCCAGCAGCTACGGGAACAGGGGCGAACGTCTCATGAACACTGAAGCTTTCTTT. Translating gives CASSYGNRGERLMNTEAFF.

V gene TRBV27 combines with J gene TRBJ1-5; D ambiguous. Trimming pared 8 bases from V and 1 base from J, leaving 12 bases between. CDR1 is MNHEY, CDR2 SMNVEV, per germline (reference sequence). The CDR3 contains 14 residues. The CDR3, as DNA: TGTGCCAGCGGTCAGTTAGCCAGCAATCAGCCCCAGCATTTT. The encoded protein is CASGQLASNQPQHF.

V usage is TRBV7-9 and J usage is TRBJ1-5, with D possibly matching TRBD1 (5 bases). V was cut by 5 bases and J by 1 base, with 18 bases left in between. This CDR3 is 17 amino acids long. Per the germline V gene, CDR1 is SEHNR and CDR2 is FQNEAQ (reference sequence). The CDR3 sequence is CASSHSGSGPSNQPQHF. In DNA form, the CDR3 reads TGTGCCAGCAGCCATAGTGGTTCAGGGCCAAGCAATCAGCCCCAGCATTTT.

The V and J genes are TRBV19 and TRBJ2-2, with D possibly being TRBD1 (6 bases). V was trimmed by 4 bases and J by 0 bases, leaving 9 bases between them. CDR3 length: 15 amino acids. The germline V gene has CDR1 LNHDA and CDR2 SQIVND (reference sequence). CDR3 in amino acids: CASSTGTTNTGELFF. In DNA, the CDR3 is TGTGCCAGTAGTACCGGGACAACGAACACCGGGGAGCTGTTTTTT.

V gene TRBV7-2 combines with J gene TRBJ1-2, with D unresolved. Germline assignment: CDR1 SGHTA and CDR2 FQGNSA. The CDR3 covers 13 residues. V gave up 6 bases and J gave up 8 bases, with 16 bases separating them. The CDR3 spells CASSSTSAWGYTF. The CDR3 region has the DNA TGTGCCAGCAGTTCTACAAGCGCCTGGGGCTACACCTTC.

The chain uses TRBV7-9 and TRBJ2-2; 14 nucleotides agree with TRBD2. CDR1 and CDR2 (germline): SEHNR, FQNEAQ (reference sequence). The ends lost 4 bases at V and 6 bases at J; junction bases unmatched: 7. This CDR3 is built from 17 residues. In nucleotides, the CDR3 is TGTGCCAGCAGCTGGACTAGCGGGGGGTCCTTTGCCGGGGAGCTGTTTTTT. This translates into CASSWTSGGSFAGELFF.

This clone has only one observation. This chain connects TRBV9 to TRBJ2-1, with TRBD2 matching 9 bases. CDR3 length: 15 amino acids. With V trimmed by 0 bases and J by 6 bases, 4 bases remained unmatched. Germline CDR1 is SGDLS and CDR2 is YYNGEE. The CDR3 protein is CASSVEAGGINEQFF. CDR3 bases: TGTGCCAGCAGCGTAGAAGCGGGGGGCATCAATGAGCAGTTCTTC.

V usage is TRBV2 and J usage is TRBJ2-7; perhaps TRBD1 as D (5 bases). Germline V gene data show CDR1 as SNHLY and CDR2 as FYNNEI. Trimming removed 6 bases at V and 0 bases at J, with 12 bases between. The CDR3 sequence is 14 residues long. CDR3 nucleotide sequence: TGTGCCAGCAGGACAGATAGATTCTCCTACGAGCAGTACTTC. Residues: CASRTDRFSYEQYF.

The V and J genes are TRBV4-1 and TRBJ2-7; 9 bases match TRBD2. V shed 0 bases, J shed 1 base, and the junction held 1 base outside the gene matches. The CDR3 runs 15 residues. Germline loops: CDR1 MGHRA, CDR2 YSYEKL. The CDR3 loop reads CASSQEGLASYEQYF. In DNA form, the CDR3 reads TGCGCCAGCAGCCAAGAGGGACTAGCTTCCTACGAGCAGTACTTC.

The chain employs TRBV5-1 and TRBJ2-3; 7 bases agree with TRBD1. This CDR3 contains 15 residues. The J segment lost 1 base and the V segment lost 2 bases, leaving 4 bases of the junction unmatched. CDR1 and CDR2 (germline): SGHRS, YFSETQ. CDR3 sequence (DNA): TGCGCCAGCAGCTTACGACAGGGTGGCACAGATACGCAGTATTTT. Translating it yields CASSLRQGGTDTQYF.

V gene TRBV5-1 combines with J gene TRBJ2-7; 7 bases agree with TRBD1. The CDR3 extends over 14 amino acids. Per the germline V gene, CDR1 is SGHRS and CDR2 is YFSETQ. V dropped 3 bases and J dropped 0; count of bases not matched to a gene: 3. DNA for the CDR3: TGCGCCAGCAGCTCGTACAGGGGCTCCTACGAGCAGTACTTC. Protein product: CASSSYRGSYEQYF.

CDR3 loop: CASSLLGNTEAFF. The CDR3 DNA reads as TGTGCCAGCAGCTTACTAGGGAACACTGAAGCTTTCTTT. The chain employs TRBV7-2 and TRBJ1-1; no firm D call. This CDR3 spans 13 amino acids. Trimming took off 2 bases at V and 1 base at J, with 5 bases between the two ends. Germline V gene lookup returns CDR1 SGHTA and CDR2 FQGNSA.

The V and J genes are TRBV2 and TRBJ1-2; TRBD1 is a possible D gene (6 bases). Germline CDR1 SNHLY, CDR2 FYNNEI. This CDR3 contains 12 residues. V lost 10 bases to trimming and J lost 7 bases, with 16 bases between them. CDR3 region: CAIEGGAPGYTF. The CDR3 region has the DNA TGTGCCATCGAGGGGGGGGCGCCTGGCTACACCTTC. Together with reference TRBV2 and TRBJ1-2, the CDR3 gives the full variable domain: EPEVTQTPSHQVTQMGQEVILRCVPISNHLYFYWYRQILGQKVEFLVSFYNNEISEKSEIFDDQFSVERPDGSNFTLKIRSTKLEDSAMYFCAIEGGAPGYTFGSGTRLTVV.

The chain uses TRBV30 and TRBJ1-2, with 11 bases matching TRBD1. V shed 1 base and J 7 bases; nucleotides not matched to a gene: 5. Germline CDR1 is GTSNPN and CDR2 is SVGIG (reference sequence). This CDR3 region has 14 residues. CDR3 bases: TGTGCCTGGAGTGATGGACAGGGGGCGGCTGGCTACACCTTC. It codes for CAWSDGQGAAGYTF.

The chain joins TRBV10-3 to TRBJ2-5, with D possibly matching TRBD2 (5 bases). There are 13 residues in the CDR3. The germline V gene encodes CDR1 ENHRY and CDR2 SYGVKD. V lost 5 bases and J 5 bases, leaving 12 bases between the germline ends. CDR3 bases: TGTGCCATCAGTCCGGGTACTAGGGAGACCCAGTACTTC. Translation: CAISPGTRETQYF.

The V and J genes are TRBV5-1 and TRBJ2-2; 13 bases match TRBD2. Looked up from germline, CDR1 is SGHRS and CDR2 is YFSETQ. With V trimmed by 2 bases and J by 2 bases, 6 bases remained unmatched. The CDR3 runs to 18 residues. Here the CDR3 DNA reads TGCGCCAGCAGCTTCCTTGGACTAGCGGGGGCTAACACCGGGGAGCTGTTTTTT. It codes for CASSFLGLAGANTGELFF.

The chain employs TRBV29-1 and TRBJ1-1; 12 positions match TRBD1. Per the germline V gene, CDR1 is SQVTM and CDR2 is ANQGSEA. This CDR3 comprises 14 residues. The junction had 8 bases not matched to a gene; V was cut back by 7 bases and J by 5 bases. In DNA, the CDR3 is TGCAGCGGTGCAACGGGACAGGGGGCTACTGAAGCTTTCTTT. This codes for CSGATGQGATEAFF.

The rearrangement uses TRBV5-6 and TRBJ1-4; D is uncertain. In germline, CDR1 is SGHDT, CDR2 YYEEEE. CDR3 size: 14 residues. V lost 2 bases and J lost 4, with 9 bases in between. In DNA form, the CDR3 reads TGTGCCAGCAGCTTCGACACCGTTAATGAAAAACTGTTTTTT. As protein: CASSFDTVNEKLFF.

The chain carries TRBV11-2 and TRBJ1-5; D unclear. V was clipped by 3 bases and J by 7 bases, with 13 bases between them. This CDR3 is built from 14 residues. Per the germline V gene, CDR1 is SGHAT and CDR2 is FQNNGV. The CDR3 reads CASSLGQVSQPQHF. CDR3 DNA sequence: TGTGCCAGCAGCTTGGGTCAGGTTTCCCAGCCCCAGCATTTT.

The chain combines TRBV5-1 with TRBJ1-2; D call uncertain. This CDR3 has 14 residues. V lost 3 bases, J lost 8 bases, and 17 bases lay in between. Germline CDR1 reads SGHRS; CDR2 reads YFSETQ. The CDR3 nucleotides are TGCGCCAGCAGCTCAGACACGGACTTTGAAGGCTACACCTTC. Translating gives CASSSDTDFEGYTF.

J is TRBJ1-5 and V is TRBV10-3; D is uncertain. V was trimmed by 0 bases and J by 3 bases, leaving 6 bases between them. Germline CDR1 reads ENHRY; CDR2 reads SYGVKD. The CDR3 spans 14 residues. CDR3 sequence: CAISESDTNQPQHF. In DNA form, the CDR3 reads TGTGCCATCAGTGAGTCTGACACCAATCAGCCCCAGCATTTT.

The J gene is TRBJ1-2, the V gene TRBV7-2; maybe TRBD1 (5 bases). Between the trimmed V and J ends, which lost 2 bases and 3 bases, there was a span of 7 bases. The CDR3 contains 13 residues. Germline V CDR1 and CDR2: SGHTA, FQGNSA. The CDR3: CASSLRGDYGYTF. Written as DNA, the CDR3 is TGTGCCAGCAGCTTACGGGGGGACTATGGCTACACCTTC. The full variable domain, its missing parts supplied by reference TRBV7-2 and TRBJ1-2, is GAGVSQSPSNKVTEKGKDVELRCDPISGHTALYWYRQSLGQGLEFLIYFQGNSAPDKSGLPSDRFSAERTGGSVSTLTIQRTQQEDSAVYLCASSLRGDYGYTFGSGTRLTVV.